This passage covers 3 T cell receptor beta chains from one sample sequenced in a study of T cells in Graves' hyperthyroidism and ophthalmopathy. TCR beta CDR3 sequences were amplified from RNA transcripts. Using the HTBI primer set, a first-round RT-PCR was run on the TCR CDR3. MiXCR, run by TCRdb on the multiplex PCR reads, gives a single entry per CDR3 protein. The repertoire holds 600,000 to 900,000 distinct CDR3 sequences, roughly 15% seen once, with approximately 8.4% in the top ten. The source material was blood. These receptor sequences come from a man aged 18 to 30 with Graves' hyperthyroidism.

This chain uses TRBV20-1 with TRBJ1-2; a possible D gene is TRBD1 (6 bases). The CDR3 loop spans 11 amino acids. Germline CDR1 and CDR2: DFQATT and SNEGSKA (reference sequence). In DNA form, the CDR3 reads TGCGGAACAGGGAGAAGCTATGGCTACACCTTC. Protein product: CGTGRSYGYTF.

This clonotype was seen more than once but under ten times. This CDR3 is CASSWDRDGEQYF. CDR3 DNA sequence: TGTGCCAGCAGCTGGGACAGGGACGGCGAGCAGTACTTC. This chain connects TRBV5-4 to TRBJ2-7, with TRBD1 matching 9 bases. The germline gives CDR1 SGHNT, CDR2 YYREEE (reference sequence). V shed 3 bases, J shed 6 bases, and the junction held 4 bases outside the gene matches. This CDR3 comprises 13 residues.

This rearrangement joins TRBV10-2 to TRBJ2-4, with a tentative D call TRBD1 (8 bases). This CDR3 region has 14 residues. V lost 4 bases to trimming and J lost 6 bases, with 13 bases between them. In germline, CDR1 is WSHSY, CDR2 SAAADI. CDR3 coding DNA: TGCGCCAGCAGTGGGGGGGGGACAGGAAACATTCAGTACTTC. This sequence encodes CASSGGGTGNIQYF.